Described below is a single TCR beta chain sequence and its context. The table came from immunoSEQ multiplex PCR; TCRdb's copy has only in-frame clones and leaves some out. In the table there are 300,000 to 350,000 clones, approximately 88% of which are singletons. This entry is derived from a study of blood T cell repertoires in COVID-19. The wider study: Sources were T cells, B-cell-depleted T cells, or PBMCs; the material itself was cDNA or gDNA.

Germline V gene sequence: CDR1 MDHEN, CDR2 SYDVKM. This CDR3 is built from 15 residues. V lost 7 bases and J 2 bases, leaving 17 bases between the germline ends. Sequencing was done on a sample of peripheral blood. The V gene is TRBV28, the J gene TRBJ1-2, with TRBD1 as a possible D gene (5 bases). The source is a woman aged 25-40 years with COVID-19, enrolled during active disease. The chain's CDR3 is CASTGPRGWNYGYTF. The DNA for the CDR3 is TGTGCCAGCACCGGACCGCGGGGCTGGAACTATGGCTACACCTTC.